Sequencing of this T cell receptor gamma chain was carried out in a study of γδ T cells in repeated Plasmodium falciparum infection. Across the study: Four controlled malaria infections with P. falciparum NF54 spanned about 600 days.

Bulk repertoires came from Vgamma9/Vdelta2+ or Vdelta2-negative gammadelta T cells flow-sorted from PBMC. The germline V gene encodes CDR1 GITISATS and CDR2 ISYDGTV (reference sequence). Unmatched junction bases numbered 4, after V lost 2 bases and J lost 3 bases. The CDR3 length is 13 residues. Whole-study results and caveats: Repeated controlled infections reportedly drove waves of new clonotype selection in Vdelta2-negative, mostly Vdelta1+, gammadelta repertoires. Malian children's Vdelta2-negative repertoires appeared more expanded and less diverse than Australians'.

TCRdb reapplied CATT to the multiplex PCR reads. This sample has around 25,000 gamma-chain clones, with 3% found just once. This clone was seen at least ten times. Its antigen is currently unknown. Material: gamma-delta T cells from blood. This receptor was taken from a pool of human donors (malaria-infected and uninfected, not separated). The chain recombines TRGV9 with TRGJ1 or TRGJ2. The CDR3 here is CALWEGFYYKKLF. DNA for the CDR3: TGTGCCTTGTGGGAGGGATTTTATTATAAGAAACTCTTT.